What follows are 9 T cell receptor beta chains derived from one specimen sequenced in a study of blood T cells in healthy people across ages. Next came a second PCR, run for about 6 to 11 cycles, which used a sample-barcoded 5' primer along with a J-beta primer mix. TCRdb used MiXCR to reprocess the 5' RACE reads, holding one entry per CDR3 protein. The data contain some 760,000 distinct CDR3 sequences, roughly 25% of them singletons. These sequences were also reported in another study, on T cells of mothers and their children.

The specimen was blood. The receptors originated from a boy younger than 18 in good health.

The chain couples TRBV4-3 to TRBJ1-6; D call uncertain. With 3 bases removed from V and 4 bases from J, the gap between germline ends came to 16 bases. This CDR3 has 17 amino acids. Per germline, CDR1 LGHNA and CDR2 YSLEER. The CDR3 protein is CASSHDVEHPYNSPLHF. The CDR3 DNA reads TGCGCCAGCAGCCACGACGTGGAGCACCCTTATAATTCACCCCTCCACTTT.

This clonotype has ten or more counts. The rearrangement links TRBV28 to TRBJ2-5; no clear D. V gave up 2 bases and J gave up 5 bases, with 12 bases separating them. There are 14 residues in the CDR3. Germline V gene data show CDR1 as MDHEN and CDR2 as SYDVKM. CDR3 in amino acids: CASSLRSVGETQYF. The CDR3 nucleotides read TGTGCCAGCAGTTTAAGAAGTGTTGGGGAGACCCAGTACTTC.

This clonotype was recorded a few times. V is TRBV7-9 and J is TRBJ2-1; TRBD2 aligns across 11 bases. V shed 5 bases and J 7 bases; nucleotides not matched to a gene: 7. In germline, CDR1 is SEHNR, CDR2 FQNEAQ (reference sequence). This CDR3 has 15 amino acids. For the CDR3, the DNA is TGTGCCAGCAGCCCGACTAGCGGGAAACGTAATGAGCAGTTCTTC. Protein product: CASSPTSGKRNEQFF.

The table lists this clonotype with a few counts. The chain recombines TRBV28 with TRBJ2-3, with 8 bases fitting TRBD2. Germline V lookup: CDR1 MDHEN, CDR2 SYDVKM. Germline trimming cut 4 bases from V and 3 bases from J; bases unmatched to any gene: 12. The CDR3 contains 17 residues. The CDR3 loop reads CASSSIRPLAETDTQYF. CDR3 bases: TGTGCCAGCAGTTCCATTCGCCCACTAGCGGAGACAGATACGCAGTATTTT.

Notes on this clonotype: One end of the junction fails to match germline, which may point to a read error. The chain recombines TRBV28 with TRBJ2-7; D possibly corresponds to TRBD2 (6 bases). Germline V gene sequence: CDR1 MDHEN, CDR2 SYDVKM. CDR3 size: 13 residues. CDR3 nucleotide sequence: TGTGCCAGCAGTTACACCGCGGCAGGGAGGTCAGTCTTC. This translates into CASSYTAAGRSVF.

This clonotype was counted between two and nine times. This chain connects TRBV6-6 to TRBJ2-2, with 8 bases matching TRBD2. Germline V gene sequence: CDR1 MNHNY, CDR2 SVGAGI (reference sequence). V dropped 4 bases and J dropped 4; count of bases not matched to a gene: 5. CDR3 length equals 15 residues. The DNA for the CDR3 is TGTGCCAGCAGTTTCGCGGGGGGCCTCACCGGGGAGCTGTTTTTT. Protein sequence: CASSFAGGLTGELFF.

This clonotype was detected a few times. The junction shows a germline mismatch at one end, possibly a read error. V and J are TRBV5-1 and TRBJ2-7, with D possibly called TRBD1 or TRBD2 (6 bases each). Looked up from germline, CDR1 is SGHRS and CDR2 is YFSETQ. This CDR3 region has 15 residues. The CDR3 nucleotides read TGCGCCTGCAGCTTGGAGGGGGGAGTCCCCTACGAGCAGTACTTC. Its protein is CACSLEGGVPYEQYF.

This clonotype appeared a few times. The chain has TRBV24-1 and TRBJ1-1; 8 nucleotides match TRBD1. CDR1 is KGHDR and CDR2 is SFDVKD in the germline V gene. CDR3 length: 13 residues. V dropped 1 base and J dropped 8; count of bases not matched to a gene: 2. For the CDR3, the DNA is TGTGCCACCAGTGATTTTTGGACAGGGGAAGCTTTCTTT. Translation gives CATSDFWTGEAFF.

This chain links TRBV20-1 with TRBJ2-2; 14 positions match TRBD2. J lost 5 bases, V lost 3 bases, and 14 bases had no gene match. The CDR3 has 19 residues. CDR1 is DFQATT, CDR2 SNEGSKA, per germline (reference sequence). CDR3 residues: CSARGAGTSGRVETGELFF. CDR3 bases: TGCAGTGCTAGGGGAGCCGGGACTAGCGGGAGAGTGGAGACCGGGGAGCTGTTTTTT.